These 30 T cell receptor beta chains were all obtained from the same sample, sequenced in a study of shared clonotypes between healthy human individuals. Repertoires were generated with immunoSEQ multiplex PCR, while TCRdb's copy carries only in-frame clones and drops some. The repertoire holds about 2.3 million clones, with approximately 93% as singletons. Sequenced sample: naive CD4+ T cells from PBMCs. Subset specified: CD45RA+ positively selected. These receptors came from a man between 18 and 35 years old in good health. Some clones in this sample may be carry-over from other donors' samples.

The J gene is TRBJ1-6, the V gene TRBV2; D gene unclear. The CDR3 has 15 residues. Germline assignment: CDR1 SNHLY and CDR2 FYNNEI. Trimming stripped 10 bases from V and 0 bases from J, with 13 bases between. For the CDR3, the DNA is TGTGCCACGACGGGAGGGAGCTCCTATAATTCACCCCTCCACTTT. As protein: CATTGGSSYNSPLHF.

The V and J genes are TRBV5-1 and TRBJ1-1, with a possible D match to TRBD1 (5 bases). Germline V gives CDR1 SGHRS, CDR2 YFSETQ. The length of the CDR3 is 14 residues. V was pared by 7 bases and J by 0 bases, with 13 bases between. CDR3 coding DNA: TGCGCCAGCGAACGGGACGGAATGAACACTGAAGCTTTCTTT. This encodes CASERDGMNTEAFF.

The V call is TRBV19, the J call TRBJ2-3; no firm D call. The germline CDR1 and CDR2 sequences are LNHDA and SQIVND (reference sequence). V lost 10 bases and J lost 2, with 10 bases in between. CDR3 length: 12 amino acids. The CDR3 DNA reads as TGTGCCACAACCACCCCCACAGATACGCAGTATTTT. It encodes CATTTPTDTQYF.

The CDR3 DNA reads TGCGCCAGCAGCACCCGACAGGGGGTGAACACTGAAGCTTTCTTT. Translating it yields CASSTRQGVNTEAFF. This sequence joins TRBV4-1 and TRBJ1-1; 9 positions match TRBD1. The ends lost 5 bases at V and 0 bases at J; junction bases unmatched: 4. Germline loops: CDR1 MGHRA, CDR2 YSYEKL. The CDR3 is made up of 15 amino acids.

This chain connects TRBV29-1 to TRBJ1-2; TRBD1 matches 7 bases. Germline V gene sequence: CDR1 SQVTM, CDR2 ANQGSEA. Unmatched junction bases numbered 8, after V lost 3 bases and J lost 4 bases. The CDR3 totals 14 residues. CDR3 protein: CSVERGQGTYGYTF. CDR3 bases: TGCAGCGTTGAGAGGGGGCAGGGGACCTATGGCTACACCTTC.

On this clone: This CDR3 is also generated by other DNA sequences in the sample. The chain employs TRBV5-1 and TRBJ2-7; D may match TRBD1 or TRBD2 (5 bases each). The CDR3 extends over 15 amino acids. V was shortened by 4 bases and J by 0 bases, with 14 bases between the two germline ends. Germline assignment: CDR1 SGHRS and CDR2 YFSETQ. CDR3 in amino acids: CASSPRGSGSYEQYF. In DNA form, the CDR3 reads TGCGCCAGCAGCCCACGGGGCTCTGGCTCCTACGAGCAGTACTTC.

The V call is TRBV11-3, the J call TRBJ2-1; 7 bases map to TRBD1. The CDR3 contains 13 residues. The ends lost 3 bases at V and 8 bases at J; junction bases unmatched: 4. Germline V gives CDR1 SGHNT, CDR2 YENEEA. The CDR3 region is CASSLTGNHEQFF. For the CDR3, the DNA is TGTGCCAGCAGCTTGACAGGGAACCATGAGCAGTTCTTC.

V usage is TRBV20-1 and J usage is TRBJ2-7, with 8 bases identical to TRBD1. The CDR3 length is 11 residues. Germline V gives CDR1 DFQATT, CDR2 SNEGSKA (reference sequence). The J segment lost 2 bases and the V segment lost 6 bases, leaving 0 bases of the junction unmatched. CDR3 DNA: TGCAGTGCGGACAGGGCCTACGAGCAGTACTTC. Protein product: CSADRAYEQYF.

This clone was counted only a few times. The chain carries TRBV10-3 and TRBJ1-1; 7 nucleotides match TRBD1. After removal of 10 bases from V and 2 bases from J, the junction contained 10 bases not matched to a gene. The length of the CDR3 is 14 residues. Per germline, CDR1 ENHRY and CDR2 SYGVKD. CDR3 bases: TGTGCCACCAGACAGGGTCTAGGAAACACTGAAGCTTTCTTT. This translates into CATRQGLGNTEAFF.

The gene calls are TRBV15 and TRBJ2-3; D perhaps matches TRBD1 (6 bases). Germline V gene lookup returns CDR1 LNHNV and CDR2 YYDKDF (reference sequence). CDR3 length: 13 amino acids. With 9 bases removed from V and 2 bases from J, the gap between germline ends came to 12 bases. This chain's CDR3 is CATATGTTDTQYF. For the CDR3, the DNA is TGTGCCACAGCTACAGGGACCACAGATACGCAGTATTTT.

This clone was seen only a few times. The chain combines TRBV7-3 with TRBJ1-1; D ambiguous. CDR1 SGHTA and CDR2 FQGTGA come from the germline V gene. Between the trimmed V and J ends, which lost 5 bases and 4 bases, there was a span of 14 bases. The CDR3 runs 14 residues. This CDR3 is CASSPGRESTEAFF. The CDR3 DNA reads as TGTGCCAGCAGCCCTGGAAGGGAGAGCACTGAAGCTTTCTTT. Combining the CDR3 with reference TRBV7-3 and TRBJ1-1 gives the whole variable domain GAGVSQTPSNKVTEKGKYVELRCDPISGHTALYWYRQSLGQGPEFLIYFQGTGAADDSGLPNDRFFAVRPEGSVSTLKIQRTERGDSAVYLCASSPGRESTEAFFGQGTRLTVV.

This rearrangement joins TRBV5-1 to TRBJ2-3, with D perhaps TRBD2 (6 bases). The V and J ends lost 2 bases and 4 bases respectively, with 14 bases between them. Germline CDR1 reads SGHRS; CDR2 reads YFSETQ. The CDR3 is 15 amino acids. In nucleotides, the CDR3 is TGCGCCAGCAGCTTTAGCGGACGCCTCGCAGATACGCAGTATTTT. This codes for CASSFSGRLADTQYF.

The chain joins TRBV5-1 to TRBJ2-2; possibly TRBD2 for D (6 bases). Per germline, CDR1 SGHRS and CDR2 YFSETQ. This CDR3 region has 14 residues. Trimming took off 4 bases at V and 3 bases at J, with 10 bases between the two ends. CDR3 sequence: CASSGGGDTGELFF. The CDR3 DNA follows: TGCGCCAGCAGCGGTGGAGGGGACACCGGGGAGCTGTTTTTT.

This chain joins TRBV6-1 and TRBJ1-1; D uncertain. The CDR3 extends over 14 amino acids. Trimming pared 8 bases from V and 5 bases from J, leaving 18 bases between. Germline V gives CDR1 MNHNS, CDR2 SASEGT. CDR3 coding DNA: TGTGCCAGCTGCCCTGGCCTGGCTATAACTGAAGCTTTCTTT. Translation gives CASCPGLAITEAFF.

V is TRBV18 and J is TRBJ2-5, with 7 bases aligning to TRBD2. The V gene's germline CDR1 is KGHSH and CDR2 LQKENI. V dropped 1 base and J dropped 2; count of bases not matched to a gene: 4. This CDR3 is 15 amino acids long. CDR3 protein: CASSPQAGTQETQYF. In nucleotides, the CDR3 is TGTGCCAGCTCACCACAAGCGGGGACTCAAGAGACCCAGTACTTC. The entire variable domain, with the rest obtained from reference TRBV18 and TRBJ2-5, is as follows: NAGVMQNPRHLVRRRGQEARLRCSPMKGHSHVYWYRQLPEEGLKFMVYLQKENIIDESGMPKERFSAEFPKEGPSILRIQQVVRGDSAAYFCASSPQAGTQETQYFGPGTRLLVL.

The chain is built from TRBV7-9 and TRBJ2-3; 8 nucleotides match TRBD1. CDR1 and CDR2 from the germline V gene are SEHNR and FQNEAQ (reference sequence). Germline trimming cut 1 base from V and 2 bases from J; bases unmatched to any gene: 5. CDR3 size: 16 residues. The CDR3 nucleotides are TGTGCCAGCAGCTTAGACTGGACAGGGTCCACAGATACGCAGTATTTT. Translation: CASSLDWTGSTDTQYF.

The rearrangement links TRBV4-3 to TRBJ2-3, with 7 bases lining up with TRBD2. The V gene's germline CDR1 is LGHNA and CDR2 YSLEER. Trimming cost V 1 base and J 2 bases; bases outside gene matches: 6. The CDR3 totals 16 residues. CDR3 amino acids: CASSQGSSGYTDTQYF. In nucleotides, the CDR3 is TGCGCCAGCAGCCAAGGTTCTAGCGGATACACAGATACGCAGTATTTT.

This clone turned up a few times. CDR3 region: CASSYEVYQPQHF. The CDR3 DNA reads TGTGCCAGCAGTTACGAGGTTTATCAGCCCCAGCATTTT. The chain combines TRBV6-6 with TRBJ1-5, with D unclear. This CDR3 region has 13 residues. Germline lookup yields CDR1 MNHNY and CDR2 SVGAGI (reference sequence). Between the trimmed V and J ends, which lost 2 bases and 5 bases, there was a span of 7 bases.

This clone was recorded only once. Other DNA sequences in the sample encode the same CDR3. This chain joins TRBV5-1 and TRBJ1-1, with 7 nucleotides matching TRBD1. The junction had 4 bases not matched to a gene; V was cut back by 0 bases and J by 5 bases. The CDR3 has 14 amino acids. Germline-derived CDR1 and CDR2 are SGHRS and YFSETQ. As DNA, the CDR3 is TGCGCCAGCAGCTTGGTGGGCAGGGGGACTGAAGCTTTCTTT. As protein: CASSLVGRGTEAFF.

J is TRBJ2-4 and V is TRBV27; TRBD2 aligns across 8 bases. The CDR3 covers 15 residues. Unmatched junction bases numbered 10, after V lost 7 bases and J lost 5 bases. Germline assignment: CDR1 MNHEY and CDR2 SMNVEV (reference sequence). CDR3: CASTAQAGVENIQYF. The CDR3 nucleotides read TGTGCCAGCACCGCTCAAGCGGGAGTGGAAAACATTCAGTACTTC.

This clone was seen more than once but under ten times. The chain carries TRBV4-1 and TRBJ1-2; 9 bases line up with TRBD1. The CDR3 totals 13 residues. Per germline, CDR1 MGHRA and CDR2 YSYEKL. V lost 11 bases to trimming and J lost 8 bases; unmatched junction nucleotides: 12. The CDR3 coding sequence is TGCGCCGGCGCGCGGGACAGGGCCTCCGGCTACACCTTC. Its translation is CAGARDRASGYTF.

V gene TRBV5-1 combines with J gene TRBJ2-6, with D possibly matching TRBD1 (5 bases). CDR1 SGHRS and CDR2 YFSETQ come from the germline V gene. Trimming removed 4 bases from V and 0 bases from J, with 11 bases in between. The CDR3 sequence is 16 residues long. Here the CDR3 reads CASSIGHLSGANVLTF. The CDR3 DNA follows: TGCGCCAGCAGCATAGGACATCTCTCTGGGGCCAACGTCCTGACTTTC.

With respect to this clone: Additional DNA sequences in this sample encode the identical CDR3. The chain employs TRBV28 and TRBJ1-1; the D is unclear. CDR1 and CDR2 from the germline V gene are MDHEN and SYDVKM. This CDR3 contains 12 residues. Trimming pared 5 bases from V and 0 bases from J, leaving 4 bases between. In DNA, the CDR3 is TGTGCCAGCAGTCTCATGAACACTGAAGCTTTCTTT. It translates to CASSLMNTEAFF.

The chain joins TRBV27 to TRBJ2-7, with D possibly matching TRBD1 (6 bases). The CDR3 runs 16 residues. Looked up from germline, CDR1 is MNHEY and CDR2 is SMNVEV (reference sequence). Trimming left V 2 bases short and J 4 bases short, with 18 bases between. The CDR3 bases are TGTGCCAGCAGTTTAGGGTGGGGGCAGGAAGTTTACGAGCAGTACTTC. It yields the protein CASSLGWGQEVYEQYF.

This chain connects TRBV2 to TRBJ2-7; D is perhaps TRBD1 or TRBD2 (5 bases each). Trimming cost V 5 bases and J 0 bases, with 17 bases left between them. The CDR3 extends over 16 amino acids. From germline, CDR1 is SNHLY and CDR2 FYNNEI. The CDR3 loop is CASSLGPSGASYEQYF. Written as DNA, the CDR3 is TGTGCCAGCAGTCTGGGACCGAGCGGTGCCTCCTACGAGCAGTACTTC. The whole variable domain, remainder taken from reference TRBV2 and TRBJ2-7, is EPEVTQTPSHQVTQMGQEVILRCVPISNHLYFYWYRQILGQKVEFLVSFYNNEISEKSEIFDDQFSVERPDGSNFTLKIRSTKLEDSAMYFCASSLGPSGASYEQYFGPGTRLTVT.

CDR3 in amino acids: CASSPRGGSTEAFF. As DNA, the CDR3 is TGTGCCAGCAGCCCCCGGGGGGGGAGCACTGAAGCTTTCTTT. The chain links TRBV5-6 to TRBJ1-1, with D possibly matching TRBD1 (5 bases). Between the trimmed V and J ends, which lost 4 bases and 4 bases, there was a span of 14 bases. In germline, CDR1 is SGHDT, CDR2 YYEEEE. The CDR3 consists of 14 residues.

The V and J genes are TRBV2 and TRBJ1-5; D gene uncertain. This CDR3 is 13 amino acids long. The germline gives CDR1 SNHLY, CDR2 FYNNEI. The V end lost 2 bases, the J end lost 5 bases, and 7 bases lay between the germline ends. The DNA of the CDR3 is TGTGCCAGCAGTGAATGGGCTGATCAGCCCCAGCATTTT. As protein: CASSEWADQPQHF. The entire variable domain, with the rest obtained from reference TRBV2 and TRBJ1-5, is as follows: EPEVTQTPSHQVTQMGQEVILRCVPISNHLYFYWYRQILGQKVEFLVSFYNNEISEKSEIFDDQFSVERPDGSNFTLKIRSTKLEDSAMYFCASSEWADQPQHFGDGTRLSIL.

The chain links TRBV5-4 to TRBJ1-2; D is possibly TRBD1 (5 bases). CDR3 length equals 16 residues. The V gene's germline CDR1 is SGHNT and CDR2 YYREEE (reference sequence). Trimming took off 3 bases at V and 2 bases at J, with 17 bases between the two ends. The CDR3, as DNA: TGTGCCAGCAGCTCGCCGAAAGGGTCAGGGAACTATGGCTACACCTTC. Its protein is CASSSPKGSGNYGYTF.

The chain carries TRBV10-3 and TRBJ1-3, with D unresolved. Trimming shortened V by 3 bases and J by 0 bases, and 6 bases separated the two germline ends. The germline V gene has CDR1 ENHRY and CDR2 SYGVKD. This CDR3 has 14 amino acids. CDR3 nucleotide sequence: TGTGCCATCAGTGACCGCTCCTCTGGAAACACCATATATTTT. Its translation is CAISDRSSGNTIYF.

The chain recombines TRBV4-1 with TRBJ1-2, with D possibly being TRBD1 (5 bases). The V end was cut by 1 base, the J end by 14 bases, with 23 bases between. Germline V CDR1 and CDR2: MGHRA, YSYEKL. The CDR3 is 15 residues long. The CDR3 reads CASSQVHPGQPGGTF. As DNA, the CDR3 is TGCGCCAGCAGCCAAGTACACCCGGGGCAGCCTGGAGGAACCTTC.